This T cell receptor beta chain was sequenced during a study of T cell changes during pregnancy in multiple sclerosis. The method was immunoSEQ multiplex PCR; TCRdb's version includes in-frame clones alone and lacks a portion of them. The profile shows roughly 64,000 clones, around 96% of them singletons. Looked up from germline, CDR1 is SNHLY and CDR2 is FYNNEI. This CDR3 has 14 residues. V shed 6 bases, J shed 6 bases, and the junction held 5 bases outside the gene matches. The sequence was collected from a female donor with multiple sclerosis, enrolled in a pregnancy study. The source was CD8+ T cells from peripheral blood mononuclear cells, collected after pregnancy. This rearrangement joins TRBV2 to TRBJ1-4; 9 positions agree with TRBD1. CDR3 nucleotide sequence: TGTGCCAGCAGGCGGGGACAGGGCGATGAAAAACTGTTTTTT. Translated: CASRRGQGDEKLFF.